The present entry profiles one T cell receptor (beta chain) with its context. Antigen: not known. TRB cDNA libraries were made by UMI-labeled 5' RACE. With the 5' RACE reads reprocessed, TCRdb shows one record per CDR3 protein and no DNA. The repertoire table contains 120,000 to 150,000 distinct CDR3 sequences. The germline V gene has CDR1 SGHVS and CDR2 FQNEAQ. This CDR3 comprises 15 residues. The data are from a study of CXCR3-negative and CXCR3-positive naive CD8 T cells. Study summary: The total count of TRB reads reached approximately 140 million, and each library contributed about 1.5 +/- 0.3 million.

Study-level results: Naive cells, whether CXCR3-negative or CXCR3-positive, had similar TRBV-TRBJ usage, while memory cells differed. The authors found comparable surface CD5 between naive subsets and inferred TCR strength from TRB CDR3 properties. Naive cells with CXCR3 showed TRB CDR3s that were more hydrophobic than those in CXCR3-negative naive cells.

Naive cells were sorted as CD45RO-, CCR7+, CD27+ and CD95-. This chain uses TRBV7-8 with TRBJ2-5. The TCR comes from a human donor in good health. Some clones in this sample may be carry-over from other donors' samples. Source material: naive CXCR3+ CD8+ T cells from blood. Specified subset: CD45RO-CCR7+CD27+CD95- naive CD8+ T cells expressing CXCR3 (TNR3+). CDR3 in amino acids: CASSFFQMASETQYF.